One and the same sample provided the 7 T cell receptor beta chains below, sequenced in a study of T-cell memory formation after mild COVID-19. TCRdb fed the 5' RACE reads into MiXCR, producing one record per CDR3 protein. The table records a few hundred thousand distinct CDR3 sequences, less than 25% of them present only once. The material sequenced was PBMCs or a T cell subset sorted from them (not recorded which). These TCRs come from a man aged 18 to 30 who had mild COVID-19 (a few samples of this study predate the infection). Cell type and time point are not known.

This chain's CDR3 is CAISDRQTNYGYTF. The CDR3 DNA reads TGTGCCATCAGTGACCGTCAGACCAACTATGGCTACACCTTC. The chain combines TRBV10-3 with TRBJ1-2; D is ambiguous. V was cut by 3 bases and J by 2 bases, with 10 bases left in between. The germline V gene has CDR1 ENHRY and CDR2 SYGVKD. The CDR3 sequence is 14 residues long.

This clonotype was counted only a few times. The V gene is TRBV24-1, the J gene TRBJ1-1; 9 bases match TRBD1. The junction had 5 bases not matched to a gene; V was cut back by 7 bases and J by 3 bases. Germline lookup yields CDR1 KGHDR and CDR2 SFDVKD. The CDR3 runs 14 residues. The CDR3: CATRTGGGDTEAFF. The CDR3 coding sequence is TGTGCCACCAGGACAGGGGGTGGGGACACTGAAGCTTTCTTT.

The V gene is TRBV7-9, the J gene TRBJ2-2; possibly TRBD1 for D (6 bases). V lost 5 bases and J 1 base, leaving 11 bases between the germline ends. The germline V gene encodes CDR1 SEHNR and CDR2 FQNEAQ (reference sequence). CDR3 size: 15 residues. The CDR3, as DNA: TGTGCCAGCAGCGGCAGGGGTTTGAACACCGGGGAGCTGTTTTTT. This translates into CASSGRGLNTGELFF.

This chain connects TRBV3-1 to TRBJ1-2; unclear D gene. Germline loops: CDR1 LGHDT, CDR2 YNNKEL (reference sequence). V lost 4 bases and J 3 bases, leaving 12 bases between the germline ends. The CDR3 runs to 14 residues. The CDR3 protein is CASSRSAPDYGYTF. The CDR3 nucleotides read TGTGCCAGCAGCCGTTCGGCACCCGACTATGGCTACACCTTC.

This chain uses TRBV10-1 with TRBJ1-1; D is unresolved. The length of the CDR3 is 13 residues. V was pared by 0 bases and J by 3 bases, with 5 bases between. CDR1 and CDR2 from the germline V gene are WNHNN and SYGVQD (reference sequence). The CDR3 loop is CASSESGYTEAFF. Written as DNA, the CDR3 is TGCGCCAGCAGTGAGTCGGGTTACACTGAAGCTTTCTTT.

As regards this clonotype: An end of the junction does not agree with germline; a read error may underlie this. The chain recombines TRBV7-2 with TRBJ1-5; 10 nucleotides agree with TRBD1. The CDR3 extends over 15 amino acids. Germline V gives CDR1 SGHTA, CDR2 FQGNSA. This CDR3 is CASRGTGAYNQPKHF. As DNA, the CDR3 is TGTGCCAGCAGGGGGACAGGGGCGTACAATCAGCCCAAGCATTTT.

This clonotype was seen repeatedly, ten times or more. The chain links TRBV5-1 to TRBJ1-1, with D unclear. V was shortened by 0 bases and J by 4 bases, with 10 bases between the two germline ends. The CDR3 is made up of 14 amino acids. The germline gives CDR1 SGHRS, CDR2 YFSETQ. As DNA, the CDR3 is TGCGCCAGCAGCTTGGACGATTGGGGCACTGAAGCTTTCTTT. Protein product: CASSLDDWGTEAFF.